The clone carrying this T cell receptor beta chain was seen ten or more times. Its antigen is unknown. This CDR3 contains 13 residues. V shed 1 base and J shed 10 bases, with 13 bases lying between them. Germline-derived CDR1 and CDR2 are LGHDT and YNNKEL (reference sequence). This record comes from a study of metastatic and nonmetastatic thyroid tumors. Study-level information: From malignant and benign thyroid patients, repertoires in blood and in tumor or nodule tissue were compared. Overall study results and limits: Malignant tumors reportedly showed significantly higher TCR beta diversity than benign nodules in both blood and tumor.

Thyroid surgery took place with no prior treatment in any patient. In the original analysis: Building a distant-metastasis classifier for papillary thyroid cancer drew on CDR3 differences across clinicopathological groups. TCRdb re-processed the PCR reads through MiXCR. None of the V and J calls come from the authors' own analysis; TCRdb made them. This repertoire shows some 55,000 clones, 20% to 25% found once; its top ten account for approximately 4%. The TCR was taken from a female donor with papillary thyroid cancer or a benign thyroid nodule (not recorded which). Some clones in this sample may be carry-over from other donors' samples. The sample consisted of blood. The rearrangement links TRBV3-1 to TRBJ1-1; D might be TRBD1 (6 bases). CDR3 residues: CASSQGLAGAAFF. Written as DNA, the CDR3 is TGTGCCAGCAGCCAAGGGCTTGCAGGGGCAGCTTTCTTT.